This TCR beta chain was profiled in a study of neoadjuvant nivolumab and ipilimumab in lung cancer. Study observations and caveats: Higher pretherapy blood TCR richness went with higher resected-tumor richness. Compared with tumor-adjacent uninvolved lung, resected tumors showed greater richness and clonality. From pretherapy to surgery, tumor richness and clonality rose with dual therapy.

There are 14 residues in the CDR3. Trimming took off 0 bases at V and 2 bases at J, with 8 bases between the two ends. Germline V lookup: CDR1 SGHRS, CDR2 YFSETQ. On this clone itself: As yet, its antigen is unknown.

Clones were sequenced by immunoSEQ multiplex PCR, and TCRdb holds only the in-frame ones, with some missing. The data hold 24,000 or so clones, with 65% to 85% observed a single time. The chain joins TRBV5-1 to TRBJ2-5, with no clear D. The input for sequencing was peripheral blood, taken before neoadjuvant nivolumab, alone or with ipilimumab. The source is an adult with non-small cell lung cancer. The CDR3 is CASSLAVGQETQYF. The CDR3 nucleotides are TGCGCCAGCAGCTTGGCCGTCGGACAAGAGACCCAGTACTTC.